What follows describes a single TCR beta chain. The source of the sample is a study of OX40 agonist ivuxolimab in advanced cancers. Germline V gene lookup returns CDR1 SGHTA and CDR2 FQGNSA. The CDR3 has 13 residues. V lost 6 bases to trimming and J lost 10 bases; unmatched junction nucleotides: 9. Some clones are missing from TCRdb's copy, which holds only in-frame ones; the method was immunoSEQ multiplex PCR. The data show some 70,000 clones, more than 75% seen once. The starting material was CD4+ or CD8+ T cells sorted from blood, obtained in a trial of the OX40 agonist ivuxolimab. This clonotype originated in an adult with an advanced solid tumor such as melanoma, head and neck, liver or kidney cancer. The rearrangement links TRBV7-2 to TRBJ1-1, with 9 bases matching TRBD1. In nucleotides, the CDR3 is TGTGCCAGCAGGGCCACCGGGACAGGGAGAGCTTTCTTT. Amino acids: CASRATGTGRAFF.